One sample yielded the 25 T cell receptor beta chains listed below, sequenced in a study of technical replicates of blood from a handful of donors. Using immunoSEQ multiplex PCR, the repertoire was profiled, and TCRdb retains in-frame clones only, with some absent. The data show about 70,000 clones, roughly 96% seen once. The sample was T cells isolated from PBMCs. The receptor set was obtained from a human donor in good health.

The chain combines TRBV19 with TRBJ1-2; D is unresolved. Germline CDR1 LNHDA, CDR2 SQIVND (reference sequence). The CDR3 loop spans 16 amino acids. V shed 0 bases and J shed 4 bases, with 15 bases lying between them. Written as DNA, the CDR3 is TGTGCCAGTAGTATAGAGGGCCGCTTCTTATTCTATGGCTACACCTTC. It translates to CASSIEGRFLFYGYTF.

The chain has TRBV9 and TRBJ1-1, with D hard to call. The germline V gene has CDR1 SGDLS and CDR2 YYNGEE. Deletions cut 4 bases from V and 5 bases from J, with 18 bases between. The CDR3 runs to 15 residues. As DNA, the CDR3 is TGTGCCAGCAGCTCCCTCGGCTCTGGAGGGACTGAAGCTTTCTTT. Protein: CASSSLGSGGTEAFF.

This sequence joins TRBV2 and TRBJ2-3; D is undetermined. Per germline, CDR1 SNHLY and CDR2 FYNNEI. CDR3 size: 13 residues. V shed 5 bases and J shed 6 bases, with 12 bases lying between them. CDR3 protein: CASSLRLSDTQYF. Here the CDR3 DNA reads TGTGCCAGCAGTCTAAGACTGTCGGATACGCAGTATTTT.

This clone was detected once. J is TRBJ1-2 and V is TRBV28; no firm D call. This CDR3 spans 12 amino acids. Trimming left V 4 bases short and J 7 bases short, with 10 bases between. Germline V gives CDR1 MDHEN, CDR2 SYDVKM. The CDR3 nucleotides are TGTGCCAGCAGTTCCGAGGTCATTGGCTACACCTTC. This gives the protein CASSSEVIGYTF.

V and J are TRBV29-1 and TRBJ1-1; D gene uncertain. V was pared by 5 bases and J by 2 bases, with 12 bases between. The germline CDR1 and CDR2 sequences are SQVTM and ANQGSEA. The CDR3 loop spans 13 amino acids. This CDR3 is CSVSDLLNTEAFF. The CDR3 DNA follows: TGCAGCGTTTCGGACTTGTTAAACACTGAAGCTTTCTTT.

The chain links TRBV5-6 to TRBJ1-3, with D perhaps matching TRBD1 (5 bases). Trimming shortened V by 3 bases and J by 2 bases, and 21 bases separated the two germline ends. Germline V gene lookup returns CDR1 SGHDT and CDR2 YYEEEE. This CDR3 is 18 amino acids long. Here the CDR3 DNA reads TGTGCCAGCAGCTCCCAACAGGTTGCTTTCGGCCCTGGAAACACCATATATTTT. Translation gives CASSSQQVAFGPGNTIYF.

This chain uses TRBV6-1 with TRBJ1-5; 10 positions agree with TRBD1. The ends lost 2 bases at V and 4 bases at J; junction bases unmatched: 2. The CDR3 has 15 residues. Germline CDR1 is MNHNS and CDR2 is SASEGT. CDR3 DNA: TGTGCCAGCAGTGAACTGGGACAGGGGAATCAGCCCCAGCATTTT. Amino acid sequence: CASSELGQGNQPQHF.

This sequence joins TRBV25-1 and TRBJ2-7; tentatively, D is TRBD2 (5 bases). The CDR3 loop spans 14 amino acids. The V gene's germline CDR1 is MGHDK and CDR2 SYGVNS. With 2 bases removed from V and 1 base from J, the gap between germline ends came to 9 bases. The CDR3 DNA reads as TGTGCCAGCAGTGAACCCGGGAAGTCCTACGAGCAGTACTTC. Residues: CASSEPGKSYEQYF.

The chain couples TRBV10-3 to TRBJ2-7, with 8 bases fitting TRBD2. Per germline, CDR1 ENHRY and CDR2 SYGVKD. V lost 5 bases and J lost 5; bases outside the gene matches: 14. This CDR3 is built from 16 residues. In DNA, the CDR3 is TGTGCCATCAGTTTAAGGGGACTAGGCGGGACGGACGAGCAGTACTTC. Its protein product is CAISLRGLGGTDEQYF.

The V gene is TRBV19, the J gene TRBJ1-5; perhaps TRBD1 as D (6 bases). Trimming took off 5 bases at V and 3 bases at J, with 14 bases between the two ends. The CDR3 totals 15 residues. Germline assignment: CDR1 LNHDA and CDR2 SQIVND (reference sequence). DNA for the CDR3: TGTGCCAGTAGTCCAACAACAGGGTTCAATCAGCCCCAGCATTTT. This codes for CASSPTTGFNQPQHF.

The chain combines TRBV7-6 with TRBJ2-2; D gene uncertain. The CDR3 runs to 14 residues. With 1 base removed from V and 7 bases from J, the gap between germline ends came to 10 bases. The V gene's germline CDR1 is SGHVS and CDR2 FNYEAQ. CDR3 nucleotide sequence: TGTGCCAGCAGCTTAGGAACTTCCGTCGGGGAGCTGTTTTTT. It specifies CASSLGTSVGELFF.

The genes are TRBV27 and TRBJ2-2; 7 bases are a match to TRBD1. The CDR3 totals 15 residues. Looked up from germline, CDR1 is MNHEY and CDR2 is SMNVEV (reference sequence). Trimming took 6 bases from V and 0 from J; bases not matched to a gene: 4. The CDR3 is CASSRDSTNTGELFF. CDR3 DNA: TGTGCCAGCAGCCGGGACAGTACGAACACCGGGGAGCTGTTTTTT.

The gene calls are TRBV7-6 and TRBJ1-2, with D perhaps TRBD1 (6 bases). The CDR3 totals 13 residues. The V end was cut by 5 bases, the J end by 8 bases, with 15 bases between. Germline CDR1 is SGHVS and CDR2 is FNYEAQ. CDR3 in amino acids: CASSQSRGWGYTF. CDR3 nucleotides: TGTGCCAGCAGCCAATCCAGGGGCTGGGGCTACACCTTC.

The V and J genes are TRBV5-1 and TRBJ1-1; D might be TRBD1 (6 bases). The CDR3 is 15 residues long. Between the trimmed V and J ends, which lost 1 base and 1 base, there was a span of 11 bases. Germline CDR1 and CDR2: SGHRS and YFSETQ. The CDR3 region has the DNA TGCGCCAGCAGCTTGCGGGGGGGGGCGAACACTGAAGCTTTCTTT. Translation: CASSLRGGANTEAFF.

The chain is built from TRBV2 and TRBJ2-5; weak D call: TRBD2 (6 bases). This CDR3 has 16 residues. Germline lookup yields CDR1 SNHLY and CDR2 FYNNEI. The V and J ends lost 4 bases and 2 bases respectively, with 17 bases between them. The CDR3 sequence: CASSGYLALKQETQYF. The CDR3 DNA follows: TGTGCCAGCAGTGGATACCTAGCGCTAAAGCAAGAGACCCAGTACTTC.

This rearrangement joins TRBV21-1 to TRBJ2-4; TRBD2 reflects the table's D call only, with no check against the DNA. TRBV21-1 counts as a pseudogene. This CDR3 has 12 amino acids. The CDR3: CASSKVFGRVYF. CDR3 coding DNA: TGTGCCAGCAGCAAAGTTTTCGGGAGGGTGTACTTC.

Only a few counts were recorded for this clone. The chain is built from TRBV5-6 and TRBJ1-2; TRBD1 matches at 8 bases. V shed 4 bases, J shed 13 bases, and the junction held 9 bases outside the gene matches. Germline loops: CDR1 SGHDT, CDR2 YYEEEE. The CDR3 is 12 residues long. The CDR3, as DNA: TGTGCCAGCAGCCAGGACAGGGATGTGATCACCTTC. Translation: CASSQDRDVITF.

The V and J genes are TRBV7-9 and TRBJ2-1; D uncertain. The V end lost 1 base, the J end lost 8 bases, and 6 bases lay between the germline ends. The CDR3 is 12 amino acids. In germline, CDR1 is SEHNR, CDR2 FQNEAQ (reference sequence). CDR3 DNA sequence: TGTGCCAGCAGCTTAGTCGTATATGAGCAGTTCTTC. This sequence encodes CASSLVVYEQFF.

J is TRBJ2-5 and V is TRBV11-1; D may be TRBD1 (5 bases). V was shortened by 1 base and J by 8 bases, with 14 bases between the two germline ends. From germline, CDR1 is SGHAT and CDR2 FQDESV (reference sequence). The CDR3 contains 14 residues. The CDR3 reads CASSLGWQTETQYF. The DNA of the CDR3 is TGTGCCAGCAGCTTAGGCTGGCAGACAGAAACCCAGTACTTC. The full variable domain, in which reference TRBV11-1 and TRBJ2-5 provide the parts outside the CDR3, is EAEVAQSPRYKITEKSQAVAFWCDPISGHATLYWYRQILGQGPELLVQFQDESVVDDSQLPKDRFSAERLKGVDSTLKIQPAELGDSAMYLCASSLGWQTETQYFGPGTRLLVL.

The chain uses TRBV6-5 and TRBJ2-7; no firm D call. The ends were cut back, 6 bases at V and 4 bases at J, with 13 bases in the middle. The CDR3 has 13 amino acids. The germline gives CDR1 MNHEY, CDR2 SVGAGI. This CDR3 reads CASSLYSYYEQYF. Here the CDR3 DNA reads TGTGCCAGCAGCCTATACTCGTATTACGAGCAGTACTTC.

As DNA, the CDR3 is TGTGCCAGTAGTACTTCCAGGGGTCTAGATAGCAATCAGCCCCAGCATTTT. It codes for CASSTSRGLDSNQPQHF. The rearrangement links TRBV19 to TRBJ1-5, with D possibly matching TRBD1 (6 bases). Between the trimmed V and J ends, which lost 4 bases and 0 bases, there was a span of 16 bases. The CDR3 covers 17 residues. Germline V gene lookup returns CDR1 LNHDA and CDR2 SQIVND (reference sequence).

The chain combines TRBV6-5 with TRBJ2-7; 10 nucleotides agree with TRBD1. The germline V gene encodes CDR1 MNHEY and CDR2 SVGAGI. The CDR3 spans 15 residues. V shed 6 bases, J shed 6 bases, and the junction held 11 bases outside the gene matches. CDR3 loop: CASRPGDRGTGEQYF. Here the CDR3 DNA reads TGTGCCAGCAGACCCGGGGACAGGGGTACGGGCGAGCAGTACTTC.

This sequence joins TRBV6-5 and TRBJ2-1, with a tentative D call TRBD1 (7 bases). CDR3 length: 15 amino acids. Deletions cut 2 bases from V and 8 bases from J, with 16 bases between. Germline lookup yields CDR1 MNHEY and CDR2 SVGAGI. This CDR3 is CASSYATGRGDEQFF. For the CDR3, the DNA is TGTGCCAGCAGTTACGCGACAGGGCGGGGTGATGAGCAGTTCTTC.

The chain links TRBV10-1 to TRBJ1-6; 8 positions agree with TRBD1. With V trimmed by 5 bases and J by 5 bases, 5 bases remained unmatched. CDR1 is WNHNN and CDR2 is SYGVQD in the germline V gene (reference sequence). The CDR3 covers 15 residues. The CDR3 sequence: CASSSGDRHNSPLHF. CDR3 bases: TGCGCCAGCAGTTCTGGGGACAGGCATAATTCACCCCTCCACTTT.

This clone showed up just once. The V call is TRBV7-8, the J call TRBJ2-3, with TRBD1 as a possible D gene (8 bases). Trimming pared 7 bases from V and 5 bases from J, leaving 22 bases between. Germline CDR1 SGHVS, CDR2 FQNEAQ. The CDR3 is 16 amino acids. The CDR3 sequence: CASIPTGGGLGDTQYF. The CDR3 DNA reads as TGTGCCAGCATCCCAACAGGGGGGGGCCTTGGAGATACGCAGTATTTT.